The rows below give T cell receptor beta chains drawn from one sample of a study of cytomegalovirus exposure and HLA in healthy donors. The method was immunoSEQ multiplex PCR; TCRdb's version includes in-frame clones alone and lacks a portion of them. The sample yields roughly 200,000 clones, about 70% seen once. Sequencing was done on a sample of PBMCs. The receptors here all came from a woman younger than 45 in good health and CMV-seronegative. Each CDR3 is given with its conserved first and last residue. Each record gives: D gene, J gene, V gene, clone size, CDR3 protein, CDR3 DNA. D genes are given only for firm matches. Clone size appears in some rows only: once, few, many, or a class for an expanded clone.

TRBD2	TRBJ2-6	TRBV2	.	CASSYVGLAAGANVLTF	TGTGCCAGCAGTTATGTGGGACTAGCGGCTGGGGCCAACGTCCTGACTTTC
.	TRBJ1-1	TRBV19	.	CASRSGGDTEAFF	TGTGCCAGTAGATCTGGGGGGGACACTGAAGCTTTCTTT
TRBD1	TRBJ2-7	TRBV5-1	few	CASSSGQGLSYEQYF	TGCGCCAGCAGCTCGGGACAGGGACTCTCCTACGAGCAGTACTTC
TRBD2	TRBJ2-3	TRBV9	.	CASSVARGTSPIDTQYF	TGTGCCAGCAGCGTAGCCCGAGGGACTAGCCCTATAGATACGCAGTATTTT
.	TRBJ2-4	TRBV7-9	.	CASSPTGINIQYF	TGTGCCAGCAGCCCTACGGGAATCAACATTCAGTACTTC
.	TRBJ2-5	TRBV10-3	.	CAISQGEVGQETQYF	TGTGCCATCAGCCAGGGGGAGGTAGGCCAAGAGACCCAGTACTTC
.	TRBJ1-5	TRBV7-9	.	CASSLEGVGPQHF	TGTGCCAGCAGCTTAGAAGGGGTAGGGCCCCAGCATTTT
TRBD1	TRBJ1-4	TRBV6-6	.	CASSQGQVANEKLFF	TGTGCCAGCAGTCAGGGACAGGTTGCTAATGAAAAACTGTTTTTT
TRBD2	TRBJ2-1	TRBV23-1	.	CASSQSRAKLAPTRIYKQFF	TGCGCCAGCAGTCAATCGCGAGCCAAACTAGCGCCGACACGTATCTACAAGCAGTTCTTC
.	TRBJ1-2	TRBV27	.	CASSPRVLTYGYTF	TGTGCCAGCAGTCCCAGGGTATTGACCTATGGCTACACCTTC
TRBD1	TRBJ1-5	TRBV5-6	few	CASSFGRGRNQPQHF	TGTGCCAGCAGCTTTGGCAGGGGGCGAAATCAGCCCCAGCATTTT
.	TRBJ2-3	TRBV19	.	CASSIQGPDTQYF	TGTGCCAGTAGTATTCAGGGTCCAGATACGCAGTATTTT